Below are 23 T cell receptor beta chains sequenced from a single sample in a study of T-cell reconstitution after alpha-beta-depleted transplantation in children. Unique molecular identifiers were used to barcode this TCRbeta library. MiXCR, applied by TCRdb to the PCR reads, yields one record per CDR3 protein. The sample contains about 110,000 distinct CDR3 sequences, approximately 10% of which appear only once. This sample comprised PBMCs from the stem cell graft donor, obtained from the stem cell graft. The source is a human donor who donated a stem cell graft to a child with acute lymphoblastic leukemia.

Many counts were recorded for this clonotype. The chain links TRBV7-2 to TRBJ2-3; D assignment may be TRBD1 or TRBD2 (5 bases each). CDR1 is SGHTA, CDR2 FQGNSA, per germline. The CDR3 has 15 amino acids. V gave up 3 bases and J gave up 2 bases, with 12 bases separating them. CDR3 loop: CASSFVWGSTDTQYF. The CDR3 nucleotides read TGTGCCAGCAGCTTTGTCTGGGGGTCCACAGATACGCAGTATTTT.

The table lists this clonotype with many counts. CDR3 sequence: CASSLSTHPTTGELFF. CDR3 bases: TGTGCCAGCAGTTTATCTACCCACCCCACCACCGGGGAGCTGTTTTTT. The chain uses TRBV28 and TRBJ2-2; D not certain. The germline CDR1 and CDR2 sequences are MDHEN and SYDVKM. V lost 1 base, J lost 4 bases, and 13 bases lay in between. CDR3 length: 16 amino acids. The variable domain in full, completed from reference TRBV28 and TRBJ2-2, reads DVKVTQSSRYLVKRTGEKVFLECVQDMDHENMFWYRQDPGLGLRLIYFSYDVKMKEKGDIPEGYSVSREKKERFSLILESASTNQTSMYLCASSLSTHPTTGELFFGEGSRLTVL.

This clonotype was counted many times. The chain has TRBV12-5 and TRBJ2-2; either TRBD1 or TRBD2 may fit D (5 bases each). Trimming left V 1 base short and J 6 bases short, with 15 bases between. This CDR3 comprises 16 residues. CDR1 is LGHNT, CDR2 FRNRAP, per germline. CDR3 loop: CASGLATGTLAGELFF. CDR3 bases: TGTGCTAGTGGTTTGGCCACCGGGACGCTTGCCGGGGAGCTGTTTTTT. The entire variable domain, with the rest obtained from reference TRBV12-5 and TRBJ2-2, is as follows: DARVTQTPRHKVTEMGQEVTMRCQPILGHNTVFWYRQTMMQGLELLAYFRNRAPLDDSGMPKDRFSAEMPDATLATLKIQPSEPRDSAVYFCASGLATGTLAGELFFGEGSRLTVL.

This clonotype was counted ten times or more. The chain couples TRBV20-1 to TRBJ2-7; D perhaps matches TRBD2 (6 bases). This CDR3 region has 14 residues. CDR1 and CDR2 from the germline V gene are DFQATT and SNEGSKA (reference sequence). V was clipped by 1 base and J by 2 bases, with 12 bases between them. CDR3 nucleotides: TGCAGTGCTAGAGGAGGCGGGGCTACCTACGAGCAGTACTTC. Translation: CSARGGGATYEQYF.

Many counts were recorded for this clonotype. The V gene is TRBV10-3, the J gene TRBJ2-5, with 8 bases matching TRBD2. CDR1 is ENHRY, CDR2 SYGVKD, per germline. V was clipped by 5 bases and J by 2 bases; unmatched bases: 4. CDR3 length: 14 residues. This chain's CDR3 is CAISPLAAQETQYF. The DNA of the CDR3 is TGTGCCATCAGTCCACTAGCGGCTCAAGAGACCCAGTACTTC.

This clonotype has ten or more counts. V gene TRBV3-1 combines with J gene TRBJ2-2, with D unresolved. Germline assignment: CDR1 LGHDT and CDR2 YNNKEL (reference sequence). This CDR3 spans 15 amino acids. The V gene lost 0 bases and the J gene lost 5 bases, with 10 bases spanning the gap. This CDR3 is CASSQDIGMTGELFF. CDR3 sequence (DNA): TGTGCCAGCAGCCAAGATATCGGAATGACCGGGGAGCTGTTTTTT.

This clonotype was recorded at least ten times. The genes are TRBV12-3 or TRBV12-4 and TRBJ2-1; 8 nucleotides agree with TRBD2. V gave up 8 bases and J gave up 3 bases; unmatched junction bases: 18. This CDR3 is 18 amino acids long. In nucleotides, the CDR3 is TGTGCCAGCCCAAAGCCGGGAGCGGGGGAACTACTCTACAATGAGCAGTTCTTC. It is translated as CASPKPGAGELLYNEQFF.

The chain joins TRBV7-9 to TRBJ2-7; 10 nucleotides line up with TRBD1. Germline V CDR1 and CDR2: SEHNR, FQNEAQ (reference sequence). The V gene end was trimmed by 5 bases and the J gene end by 3 bases; junction bases not matched to a gene: 10. This CDR3 spans 16 amino acids. CDR3 sequence reads: CASSPETGGNGYEQYF. Here the CDR3 DNA reads TGTGCCAGCAGCCCAGAGACAGGGGGCAATGGCTACGAGCAGTACTTC.

This clonotype showed up many times. The V and J genes are TRBV3-1 and TRBJ2-4; 10 bases agree with TRBD1. The CDR3 contains 12 residues. The V gene end was trimmed by 1 base and the J gene end by 14 bases; junction bases not matched to a gene: 2. Germline assignment: CDR1 LGHDT and CDR2 YNNKEL (reference sequence). In DNA, the CDR3 is TGTGCCAGCAGCCAAGTGGGACAGGGGAAGTACTTC. Protein sequence: CASSQVGQGKYF.

The chain recombines TRBV25-1 with TRBJ1-3; D remains ambiguous. Germline CDR1 MGHDK, CDR2 SYGVNS. This CDR3 is 16 amino acids long. V was cut by 1 base and J by 0 bases, with 10 bases left in between. For the CDR3, the DNA is TGTGCCAGCAGTGAATCGGGTACAGTCTCTGGAAACACCATATATTTT. This translates into CASSESGTVSGNTIYF.

This clonotype was counted ten times or more. V is TRBV5-6 and J is TRBJ1-5; 8 positions agree with TRBD1. CDR3 size: 15 residues. Germline values: CDR1 SGHDT, CDR2 YYEEEE. J gave up 6 bases and V 4 bases, and 9 bases lay outside the gene matches. The CDR3 reads CASSRRDRTFQPQHF. DNA of the CDR3: TGTGCCAGCAGCCGTCGGGACAGGACATTTCAGCCCCAGCATTTT.

The chain uses TRBV5-1 and TRBJ2-5, with D possibly TRBD2 on 5 matching bases. Germline CDR1 is SGHRS and CDR2 is YFSETQ. V lost 0 bases and J 3 bases, leaving 9 bases between the germline ends. This CDR3 contains 14 residues. This CDR3 is CASSLVGREETQYF. The CDR3 DNA sequence: TGCGCCAGCAGCTTGGTGGGGAGAGAAGAGACCCAGTACTTC.

This clonotype was counted at least ten times. The V and J genes are TRBV29-1 and TRBJ2-1; a possible D gene is TRBD1 (5 bases). Germline loops: CDR1 SQVTM, CDR2 ANQGSEA. Trimming left V 4 bases short and J 4 bases short, with 17 bases between. The CDR3 has 15 amino acids. CDR3 bases: TGCAGCGTTGTGGACCGACAGAGACAATACAATGAGCAGTTCTTC. It yields the protein CSVVDRQRQYNEQFF.

This clonotype was seen ten or more times. The chain couples TRBV5-1 to TRBJ1-1, with D unclear. Per the germline V gene, CDR1 is SGHRS and CDR2 is YFSETQ. V shed 2 bases and J shed 2 bases, with 10 bases lying between them. CDR3 length: 14 amino acids. CDR3 bases: TGCGCCAGCAGCTTCGGAGGGCCAAACACTGAAGCTTTCTTT. This codes for CASSFGGPNTEAFF. Using reference TRBV5-1 and TRBJ1-1 for the parts outside the CDR3, the full variable domain is KAGVTQTPRYLIKTRGQQVTLSCSPISGHRSVSWYQQTPGQGLQFLFEYFSETQRNKGNFPGRFSGRQFSNSRSEMNVSTLELGDSALYLCASSFGGPNTEAFFGQGTRLTVV.

Many counts were recorded for this clonotype. This chain uses TRBV27 with TRBJ1-6; D is perhaps TRBD1 (6 bases). Germline CDR1 reads MNHEY; CDR2 reads SMNVEV (reference sequence). V was shortened by 4 bases and J by 3 bases, with 16 bases between the two germline ends. The CDR3 runs 17 residues. In DNA form, the CDR3 reads TGTGCCAGCAGTTCACTAGGGGGGCCCCACTATAATTCACCCCTCCACTTT. It is translated as CASSSLGGPHYNSPLHF.

In its sample, this clonotype was seen many times. The chain combines TRBV29-1 with TRBJ1-2; D unclear. CDR3 length equals 13 residues. The V and J ends lost 6 bases and 5 bases respectively, with 16 bases between them. Germline CDR1 is SQVTM and CDR2 is ANQGSEA. The CDR3, as DNA: TGCAGCGTCTATTTGGACGCCGTTTATGGCTACACCTTC. Amino acid sequence: CSVYLDAVYGYTF.

This clonotype was recorded once. A much bigger clone sits one base away, suggesting this may be a read error. The chain recombines TRBV12-5 with TRBJ2-3; tentative D call: TRBD1 (6 bases). Germline values: CDR1 LGHNT, CDR2 FRNRAP. V gave up 1 base and J gave up 8 bases, with 19 bases separating them. This CDR3 spans 16 amino acids. In DNA form, the CDR3 reads TGTGCTAGTGGTTTGGCGACAGGATCCAAGGAAGGTACGCAGTATTTT. The encoded protein is CASGLATGSKEGTQYF.

The rearrangement uses TRBV7-6 and TRBJ2-2; possibly TRBD2 for D (5 bases). The germline V and J ends were trimmed by 2 bases and 1 base, with 11 bases remaining between them. CDR1 and CDR2 from the germline V gene are SGHVS and FNYEAQ. The CDR3 length is 16 residues. The DNA for the CDR3 is TGTGCCAGCAGCTTAAAAACGGGATGGAACACCGGGGAGCTGTTTTTT. It is translated as CASSLKTGWNTGELFF.

This clonotype was found many times. The chain combines TRBV6-5 with TRBJ1-1; TRBD1 might be the D (5 bases). Germline V lookup: CDR1 MNHEY, CDR2 SVGAGI. Trimming took off 5 bases at V and 0 bases at J, with 10 bases between the two ends. The CDR3 is 14 amino acids. CDR3 nucleotide sequence: TGTGCCAGCAGTCTACAGGATATGAACACTGAAGCTTTCTTT. It is translated as CASSLQDMNTEAFF.

This rearrangement joins TRBV7-6 to TRBJ1-1; TRBD1 might be the D (6 bases). Trimming left V 5 bases short and J 4 bases short, with 14 bases between. The CDR3 contains 14 residues. CDR1 and CDR2 (germline): SGHVS, FNYEAQ. The DNA of the CDR3 is TGTGCCAGCAGCCCTATCAGGACAGCCACTGAAGCTTTCTTT. Translating gives CASSPIRTATEAFF.

This clonotype was counted at least ten times. The chain carries TRBV5-1 and TRBJ2-7; D possibly corresponds to TRBD2 (5 bases). Per germline, CDR1 SGHRS and CDR2 YFSETQ. The CDR3 spans 13 residues. Trimming removed 4 bases at V and 4 bases at J, with 12 bases between. The CDR3 bases are TGCGCCAGCAGCCCACTGGACTCTTACGAGCAGTACTTC. Its protein product is CASSPLDSYEQYF.

This clonotype was seen repeatedly, ten times or more. The rearrangement joins TRBV29-1 to TRBJ2-7; 7 bases align to TRBD2. The length of the CDR3 is 14 residues. In germline, CDR1 is SQVTM, CDR2 ANQGSEA. V shed 3 bases and J 4 bases; nucleotides not matched to a gene: 9. The CDR3: CSVEEREGGYEQYF. CDR3 nucleotides: TGCAGCGTTGAGGAGCGGGAAGGTGGATACGAGCAGTACTTC.

Ten or more counts support this clonotype. The chain is built from TRBV5-5 and TRBJ2-3; 7 nucleotides align to TRBD1. Germline V lookup: CDR1 SGHKS, CDR2 YYEKEE (reference sequence). The CDR3 is made up of 14 amino acids. The J segment lost 6 bases and the V segment lost 6 bases, leaving 10 bases of the junction unmatched. The CDR3 sequence: CASTPGGVMDTQYF. The DNA for the CDR3 is TGTGCCAGCACCCCAGGGGGAGTAATGGATACGCAGTATTTT.